This entry is about one T cell receptor beta chain. The antigen is not known. A CD8+CD4-CCR7+CD45RA+ phenotype served as the sorting definition for naive CD8 T cells. The data stem from a study of molecular identifiers for immune sequencing clone quantification. Study conclusions and caveats: The study found clones above 20 RNA copies held over 99% of effector molecules and under 1% in naive cells. Sizes of clones that are highly expanded could be underestimated (if identical TCR molecules share a barcode).

This CDR3 is built from 17 residues. Germline loops: CDR1 MGHRA, CDR2 YSYEKL. V gave up 4 bases and J gave up 2 bases; unmatched junction bases: 7. TCRdb re-analysed the PCR reads in MiXCR, keeping a single row per CDR3 protein. The repertoire holds about 100,000 distinct CDR3 sequences, approximately 22% seen once, with more than 1% in the top ten. The receptor's source is a human donor in good health. Some libraries in this study had Jurkat cell RNA spiked in. Sequencing was carried out using naive CD8+ T cells from blood, with Jurkat cell RNA spiked in. The sample's subset: FACS-sorted CD8+CD4-CCR7+CD45RA+ naive T cells. This chain links TRBV4-1 with TRBJ2-1; 11 positions agree with TRBD2. The CDR3 DNA follows: TGCGCCAGCAGCCTCACTAGCGGGGGTGCCCCCTACAATGAGCAGTTCTTC. Translated: CASSLTSGGAPYNEQFF.